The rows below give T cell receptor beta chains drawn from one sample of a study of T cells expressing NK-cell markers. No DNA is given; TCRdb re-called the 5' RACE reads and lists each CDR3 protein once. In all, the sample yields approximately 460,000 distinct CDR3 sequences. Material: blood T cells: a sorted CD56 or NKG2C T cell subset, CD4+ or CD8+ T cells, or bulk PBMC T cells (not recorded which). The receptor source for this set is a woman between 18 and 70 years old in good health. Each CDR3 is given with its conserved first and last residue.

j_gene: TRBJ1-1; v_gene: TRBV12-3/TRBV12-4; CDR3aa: CASSPGSTEAFF
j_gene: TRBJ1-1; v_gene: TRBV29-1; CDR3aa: CSVETYVMNTEAFF
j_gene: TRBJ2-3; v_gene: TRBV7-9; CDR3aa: CASSLGGGRYTDTQYF
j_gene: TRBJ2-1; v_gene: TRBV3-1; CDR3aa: CASSPPGPGGNEQFF
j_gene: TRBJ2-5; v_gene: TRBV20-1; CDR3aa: CSAGDRGGFRETQYF
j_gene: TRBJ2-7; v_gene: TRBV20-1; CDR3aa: CSALTGLLYEQYF
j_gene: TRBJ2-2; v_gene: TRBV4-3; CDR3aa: CASSQDPRGGRGYTGELFF
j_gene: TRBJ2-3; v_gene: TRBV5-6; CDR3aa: CASSWPDSEPTDTQYF
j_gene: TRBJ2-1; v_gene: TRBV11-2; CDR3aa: CASSLWGQNNEQFF
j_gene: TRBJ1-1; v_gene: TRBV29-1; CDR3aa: CSARGTPLEGYTEAFF
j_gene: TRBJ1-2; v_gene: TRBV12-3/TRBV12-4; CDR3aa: CASRSPRSGVGGYTF
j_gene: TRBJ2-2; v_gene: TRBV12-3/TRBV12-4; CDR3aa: CASSLDRGVGELFF
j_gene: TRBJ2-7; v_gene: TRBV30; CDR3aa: CAWSIWASGKYEQYF
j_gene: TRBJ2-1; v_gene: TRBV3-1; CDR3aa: CASSHAREGSYNEQFF
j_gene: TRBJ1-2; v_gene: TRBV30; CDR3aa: CAWSVGGTGVGDGYTF
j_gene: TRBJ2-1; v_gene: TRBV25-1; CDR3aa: CASSDYGTRDNEQFF
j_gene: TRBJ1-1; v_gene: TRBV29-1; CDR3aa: CSVVGQGGSTEAFF
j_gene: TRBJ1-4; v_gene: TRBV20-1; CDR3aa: CSARDQPATNEKLFF
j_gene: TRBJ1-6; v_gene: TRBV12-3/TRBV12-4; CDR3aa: CASSSGYSPLHF
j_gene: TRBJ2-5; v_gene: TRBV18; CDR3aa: CASSPWGEETQYF
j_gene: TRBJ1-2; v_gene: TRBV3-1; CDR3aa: CASSQGPGTGYGYTF
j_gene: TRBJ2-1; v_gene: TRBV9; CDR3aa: CASSNTGGPERYNEQFF
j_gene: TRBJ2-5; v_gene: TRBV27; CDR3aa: CASSLGMLGETQYF
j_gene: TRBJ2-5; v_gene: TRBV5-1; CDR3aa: CASSRTPGLAAQETQYF
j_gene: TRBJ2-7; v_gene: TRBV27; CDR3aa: CASSSLLAATKYF
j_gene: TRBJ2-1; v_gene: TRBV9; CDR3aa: CASSTPADDAYNEQFF
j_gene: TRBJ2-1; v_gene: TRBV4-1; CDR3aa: CASSQVSGYEQFF
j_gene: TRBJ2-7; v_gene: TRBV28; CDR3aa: CASTSDPTFYEQYF
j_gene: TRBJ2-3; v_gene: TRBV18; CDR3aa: CASSPQAPSTQYF
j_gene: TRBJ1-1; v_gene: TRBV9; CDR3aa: CASRDMMGTEAFF
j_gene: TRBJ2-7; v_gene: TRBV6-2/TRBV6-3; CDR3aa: CASSTTTSGRAYEQYF
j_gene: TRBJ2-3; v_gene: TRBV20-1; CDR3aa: CSARASTDTQYF
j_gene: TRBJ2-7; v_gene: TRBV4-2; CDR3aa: CASSQVVAGNSYEQYF
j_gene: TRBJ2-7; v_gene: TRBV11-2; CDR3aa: CASSFRTSGTYEQYF
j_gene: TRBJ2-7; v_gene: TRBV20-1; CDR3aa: CSARVAGTGDWEQYF
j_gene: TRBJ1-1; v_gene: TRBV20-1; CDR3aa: CSAHLDKSEAFF
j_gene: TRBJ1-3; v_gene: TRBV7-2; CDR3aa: CASSPFGNTIYF
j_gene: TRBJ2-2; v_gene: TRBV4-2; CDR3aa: CASSQGGSLFF
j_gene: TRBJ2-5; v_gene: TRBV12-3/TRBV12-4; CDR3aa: CASRSAGETQYF
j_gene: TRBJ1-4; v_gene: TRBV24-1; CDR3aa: CATSGGGKSRATNEKLFF
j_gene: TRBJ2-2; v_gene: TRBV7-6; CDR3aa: CASSPGTIQSTGELFF
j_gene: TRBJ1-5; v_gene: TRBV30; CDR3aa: CAWSSLRGSQPQHF
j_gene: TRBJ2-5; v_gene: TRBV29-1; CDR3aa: CSVEGSAETQYF
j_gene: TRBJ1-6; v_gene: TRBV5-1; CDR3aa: CASSLGPVGNSPLHF
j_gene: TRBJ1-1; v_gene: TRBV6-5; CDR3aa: CASSYSMKGTEAFF
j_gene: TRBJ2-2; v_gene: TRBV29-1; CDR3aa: CSIMGSGGFTGELFF
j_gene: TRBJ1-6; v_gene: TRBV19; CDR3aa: CASSGTGRSPLHF
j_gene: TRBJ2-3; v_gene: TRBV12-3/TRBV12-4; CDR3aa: CASSFFLTGKGTDTQYF
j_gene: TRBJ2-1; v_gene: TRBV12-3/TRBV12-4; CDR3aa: CASSSDREDEQFF
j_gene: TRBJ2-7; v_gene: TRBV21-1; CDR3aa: CASSKVGSTYEQYF
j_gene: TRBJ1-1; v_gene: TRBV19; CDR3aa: CASSSFNTEAFF
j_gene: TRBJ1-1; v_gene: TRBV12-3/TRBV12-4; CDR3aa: CASSRQGGLNTEAFF
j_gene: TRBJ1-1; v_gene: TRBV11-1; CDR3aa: CASSWGTGRLDTEAFF
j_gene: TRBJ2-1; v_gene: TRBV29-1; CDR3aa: CSVDDSWTNEQFF
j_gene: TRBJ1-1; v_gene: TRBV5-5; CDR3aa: CASSFDVNTEAFF
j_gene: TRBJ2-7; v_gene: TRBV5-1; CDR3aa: CASRGLGVGSYEQYF
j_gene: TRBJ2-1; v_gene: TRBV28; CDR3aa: CASTDSANYNEQFF
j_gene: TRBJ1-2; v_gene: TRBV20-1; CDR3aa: CSASRQVKGYTF
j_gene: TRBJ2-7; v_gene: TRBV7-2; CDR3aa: CASSSLTDEQYF
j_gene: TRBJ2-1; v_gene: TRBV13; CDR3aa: CASSSRGYNEQFF